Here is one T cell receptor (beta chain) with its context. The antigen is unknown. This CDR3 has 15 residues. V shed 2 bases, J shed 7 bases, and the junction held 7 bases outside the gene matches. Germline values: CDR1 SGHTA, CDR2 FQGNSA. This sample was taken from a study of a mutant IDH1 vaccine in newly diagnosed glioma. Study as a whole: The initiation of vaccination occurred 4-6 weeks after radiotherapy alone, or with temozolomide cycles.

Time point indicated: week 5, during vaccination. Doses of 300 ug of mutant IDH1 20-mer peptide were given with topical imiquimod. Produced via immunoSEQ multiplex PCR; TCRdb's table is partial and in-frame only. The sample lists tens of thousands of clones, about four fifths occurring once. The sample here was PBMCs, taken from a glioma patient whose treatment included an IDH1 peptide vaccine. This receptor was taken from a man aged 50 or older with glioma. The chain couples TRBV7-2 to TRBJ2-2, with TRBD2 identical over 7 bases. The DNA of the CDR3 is TGTGCCAGCAGCTTAATAAAGGCGGGGGTCGGGGAGCTGTTTTTT. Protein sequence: CASSLIKAGVGELFF.